The present entry profiles one TCR beta chain with its context. What antigen it recognizes has not been identified. Per-base quality was not reported, and no clone a single base away is much larger than it. Library prep was done by the immunoSEQ multiplex PCR assay. For the multiplex PCR, a mixture combining 60 forward primers for TCR Vbeta segments and 13 reverse primers for TCR Jbeta segments was used. A multiplex PCR assay on genomic DNA amplified the CDR3 region of rearranged TCR beta genes. Amplified TCR beta libraries were sequenced as 87-base-pair reads on the Illumina HiSeq System. The study's processing was this. A later analysis tallied roughly 78 million unique TCR beta chains across the approximately 670 repertoires, and approximately 12 million of those chains were shared by two or more donors. A nearest-neighbor algorithm error-corrected the raw reads and collapsed the reads into unique sequences, merging closely related sequences to remove PCR and sequencing errors. To assign V, D and J gene segments, CDR3 sequences were aligned to IMGT reference sequences. For a sequence to be retained, a match of at least six nucleotides was required to both a V gene segment and a J gene segment. Rearrangements were classified as productive when the CDR3 lacked stop codons and remained in frame with V and J, and all other rearrangements were classified as non-productive. Following IMGT convention, CDR3 was defined as the stretch from the second conserved V-encoded cysteine up to the conserved J-encoded phenylalanine. The earlier analysis of 587 of the donors excluded any sequence lacking an unambiguous match to a single V gene segment. An earlier analysis of roughly 590 of the donors called V segments functional above 56.7% productive rearrangements and segregating when the between-donor standard deviation exceeded 5%. A statistical classification framework was developed to diagnose cytomegalovirus status using the catalog of TCR beta chain sequences. In a later analysis, TCR nucleotide sequences were compared against IMGT/GENE-DB human TR gene sequences so that V and J genes could be assigned. Using the TCRdist pipeline, a later analysis assigned CDR3 sequences along with most-parsimonious VDJ recombination scenarios. In a later analysis, each TCR beta chain was defined by its CDR3 amino acid sequence together with its V-gene family, and reads without a unique V-gene family were excluded. As a way to deal with suspected cross-contamination and a sequencing artifact, a later analysis dropped under 600 nucleotide sequences that were highly shared and had low generation probability. A later analysis calculated a clonal expansion index for each public chain from normalized within-repertoire ranks of inferred template counts. Generation probabilities in a later analysis came from a VDJ recombination model fitted to out-of-frame rearrangements, and those results were checked against IGoR. In a later analysis, TCR-TCR, TCR-HLA and TCR-CMV co-occurrence was scored with hypergeometric tests, and a repertoire-size bias correction was applied to TCR pairs. In a later analysis, false discovery rates were estimated by permuting HLA or CMV assignments 20 times. In a later analysis, co-occurring TCRs were grouped with DBSCAN, and TCRdist sequence similarity was added when clustering was performed within HLA-allele-positive subsets. Repertoires with fewer than 30,000 or more than 120,000 public chains, plus five repertoires with anomalous nucleotide sharing, were excluded from co-occurrence clustering. Not all clones reach the TCRdb copy of this immuneACCESS table, which keeps in-frame sequences only. Checked studies attribute under half of the gap to unresolved V genes and leave the rest unexplained. That table furnishes V, J and clone size, whereas the DNA furnished D and trimming. Counted in this sample were 100,000 to 150,000 clones; about 82% of them appeared once. The ten biggest clones cover around 2% of the sample.

In total, more than 500 healthy bone marrow donors made up the cohort. All cohort members were sampled while nominally healthy, although unrecorded immune exposures were likely present. The donor tested CMV seropositive and was one of the 289 seropositive cohort members. A peripheral blood sample was collected from each donor, and TCR beta sequencing was performed on peripheral blood mononuclear cells. Genomic DNA extraction from the blood cell samples was performed with the Qiagen DNeasy Blood Extraction Kit. V lost 5 bases and J lost 3 bases; the stretch between them is 20 bases long. Via the germline V gene (reference sequence), CDR1 is MNHEY and CDR2 SMNVEV. CDR3 length: 16 amino acids, cysteine to phenylalanine. Of all the DNA, just the CDR3 is kept, 48 bases in frame from base 1. This sample stems from a study of cytomegalovirus exposure and HLA in healthy donors (dated by TCRdb to the late 2010s). Context from the whole study: In an earlier analysis of roughly 500 of the donors, under 300 Gb of sequence data and some 100 million unique TCR beta sequences from about 180 million T cells were reported. Around 330 gigabases of sequencing data and approximately 91 million unique TCR sequences made up an early release that covered some 640 HLA-typed donors. Among the roughly 400 genotyped donors, around 81% belonged to the genetic ancestry cluster associated with self-reported Caucasian donors. The study aimed to test whether signatures of past pathogen exposure could be identified by cataloging public T cell receptors. The study used immunosequencing to profile the T cell repertoires of more than 650 subjects and linked those repertoires to cytomegalovirus serostatus. Along with the approximately 700-subject first cohort, a separate validation cohort of over 90 different subjects was used. High-throughput TCR immunosequencing, statistical association of individual TCRs with disease status, and machine learning were combined to predict cytomegalovirus infection status. To study patterns of TCR occurrence, a later analysis re-analyzed previously published TCR beta repertoires from around 670 donors and added high-resolution HLA genotyping. Rather than drawing on any new phenotypic data, the later analysis identified candidate immune exposures from TCR beta sequences and the way those sequences occurred across donors. An earlier analysis of approximately 580 of the donors used high-throughput TCR beta sequencing to judge whether each TCR beta V gene segment behaved as functional or pseudogenic. Donor age, sex, ethnicity and CMV serostatus were collected together with the repertoire data. Genome-wide SNP genotypes for about 65% of the 666 donors were used in a later genetic analysis, which treated that subset as a discovery cohort. All discovery cohort repertoires had been generated using a single sequencing platform. HLA typing included class I and class II loci at four-digit resolution. The number of typed donors differed by locus: about 620-630 for A, B, C, DRB1 and DQB1; approximately 520 for DQA1; roughly 600 for DPA1; and some 470 for DPB1. Because of strong linkage in the cohort, roughly five DR-DQ haplotypes were treated as single units for association and clustering. Among about 400 genotyped donors of the cohort, an average of around 250,000 unique TCR beta nucleotide sequences was sequenced per donor, of which about 18% were non-productive.

Points the paper makes about the study in general: The authors suggested that the approach could potentially be extended to other disease states and immunological phenotypes. The classifier was reported to diagnose cytomegalovirus status with high specificity and sensitivity in both the original and validation cohorts. The study gave a list of over 150 TCR beta chains associated with cytomegalovirus. Across donors, most TCR sequences were observed very rarely, whereas some public TCRs were present in many individuals. According to a later analysis, TCR association rates differed among HLA loci, with DRB1 alleles showing the most associated TCRs and HLA-C alleles showing the fewest. At a false discovery rate of 0.05, a later analysis linked roughly 17,000 TCR beta sequences to specific HLA alleles. Correlated functional status among segregating V segments might be attributable to linkage disequilibrium, but an unknown experimental factor could not be ruled out. According to a later genetic analysis, donors in an Asian-associated ancestry cluster had fewer N-insertions in productive TCRs than the approximately 700-donor mean. A few of the identified cytomegalovirus-associated TCR beta chains were confirmed in vitro to be specific for cytomegalovirus antigens. When HLA alleles, especially DR and DQ, strongly co-occurred, attributing TCR associations to individual alleles was difficult. Compared with equally common non-associated chains, HLA-associated TCR beta chains in a later analysis were more clonally expanded and had lower generation probabilities. A group of highly shared sequence variants was considered likely to be a technical artifact of the sequencing pipeline. A further reported finding was that TCR beta sequences accurately predicted the HLA-A and HLA-B alleles for most subjects in the first cohort. According to a later analysis, parvovirus B19, influenza, CMV and Epstein-Barr virus appeared linked to several top co-occurrence clusters. Because counts were too low, fewer than 20 rarely observed V segments, including chromosome 9 orphons, were excluded from the earlier analysis of about 500 of the donors. The 87-base-pair reads could not distinguish some IMGT-functional V segments, including TRBV6-2 and TRBV6-3, so those segments were excluded. In an earlier analysis of 450 to 750 of the donors, most TCR beta V segments appeared in productive rearrangements about 90% or about 30% of the time, broadly matching IMGT annotations. In this cohort, only TCR beta chains were sequenced, and detectable features were limited by the absence of alpha or paired-chain data. Most CMV-associated TCR beta chains appeared to be HLA-restricted in a later analysis, and the HLA associations seemed to be driven largely by CMV exposure. Because HLA typing was unavailable for some donors at each locus, only the typed subset was used in association tests. Immune exposure information for the cohort was limited to CMV serostatus. In a later genetic analysis, a missense DCLRE1C variant was associated with V-gene and J-gene trimming of TCR beta chains, and the association was replicated in an independent cohort. Presence/absence analyses assumed roughly uniform sequencing depth across donors, an assumption that may not hold.

The sequence links TRBV27 to TRBJ2-7; TRBD1 could be the D gene, as 6 bases match. Sequencing was done on a sample of PBMCs. The source is a female donor in good health and CMV-seropositive. For the CDR3, the sequence is CASSPSTGPRIYEQYF. The nucleotide sequence reads as follows: TGTGCCAGCAGTCCGTCTACAGGGCCGAGGATCTACGAGCAGTACTTC.